This T cell receptor (beta chain) was identified in a study of T cells in Graves' hyperthyroidism and ophthalmopathy. V was trimmed by 0 bases and J by 0 bases, leaving 16 bases between them. The CDR3 is 18 amino acids. Germline lookup yields CDR1 SGDLS and CDR2 YYNGEE. The sample holds many counts of this clonotype. The antigen remains unidentified. RNA transcripts gave rise to amplified TCR beta CDR3 regions. HTBI primers were the set used in a first-round RT-PCR of the TCR CDR3. TCRdb re-derived calls from the multiplex PCR reads in MiXCR, one entry per CDR3 protein. The profile covers roughly 500,000 distinct CDR3 sequences, with around 14% appearing a single time and about 5.8% taken by the ten largest. Study-wide results and caveats: The model anticipated ophthalmopathy a median about six months pre-onset.

The sequence derives from a woman aged 25-40 years with Graves' hyperthyroidism that later progressed to Graves' ophthalmopathy. The rearrangement links TRBV9 to TRBJ1-3, with TRBD1 as a possible D gene (6 bases). Sample: blood. CDR3 sequence reads: CASSVGTEPLSSGNTIYF. CDR3 in DNA: TGTGCCAGCAGCGTAGGGACAGAACCACTAAGCTCTGGAAACACCATATATTTT.